What follows are 5 T cell receptor beta chains derived from one specimen sequenced in a study of brain T cells in children with intractable seizures (dated by TCRdb to about 2021). What this sample's time point label stands for: resected brain tissue, or blood drawn just prior to surgery. Library prep was done by the immunoSEQ multiplex PCR assay. Sourced from immuneACCESS, this table was stored by TCRdb with only in-frame sequences that have V and J called. A share of the clones is absent; for the studies checked, an unresolved V gene accounts for under half, and the remainder has no known explanation. Recorded for this sample are around 80,000 clones; 90% to 95% of them occurred a single time. 20% to 25% of the sample is in the top ten clones. The material was peripheral blood, obtained at surgery. The receptors shown here come from a girl aged 2 to 9 with Rasmussen encephalitis and intractable seizures.

This chain connects TRBV19 to TRBJ1-2, with no clear D. The CDR3 contains 12 residues. Looked up from germline, CDR1 is LNHDA and CDR2 is SQIVND (reference sequence). V lost 6 bases, J lost 3 bases, and 8 bases lay in between. DNA of the CDR3: TGTGCCAGTAGCCCTGGGGACTATGGCTACACCTTC. Translation: CASSPGDYGYTF.

The J gene is TRBJ1-5, the V gene TRBV28; D is uncertain. V shed 5 bases and J shed 5 bases, with 19 bases lying between them. CDR1 is MDHEN, CDR2 SYDVKM, per germline. The CDR3 runs to 16 residues. Here the CDR3 DNA reads TGTGCCAGCAGTCTTAGGGAGTTGGATATGGATCAGCCCCAGCATTTT. Encoded protein: CASSLRELDMDQPQHF.

The chain links TRBV9 to TRBJ2-3; a weak D match, TRBD2 (6 bases). This CDR3 has 17 amino acids. Trimming removed 3 bases at V and 3 bases at J, with 20 bases between. Per the germline V gene, CDR1 is SGDLS and CDR2 is YYNGEE. DNA for the CDR3: TGTGCCAGCAGCGCAGAGGGGCGGGGCTCGAGGACAGATACGCAGTATTTT. Amino acid sequence: CASSAEGRGSRTDTQYF. The variable domain in full, with the rest retrieved from reference TRBV9 and TRBJ2-3, is DSGVTQTPKHLITATGQRVTLRCSPRSGDLSVYWYQQSLDQGLQFLIQYYNGEERAKGNILERFSAQQFPDLHSELNLSSLELGDSALYFCASSAEGRGSRTDTQYFGPGTRLTVL.

The chain has TRBV11-2 and TRBJ2-5, with D perhaps being TRBD1 or TRBD2 (5 bases each). Trimming pared 1 base from V and 3 bases from J, leaving 18 bases between. From germline, CDR1 is SGHAT and CDR2 FQNNGV. The CDR3 consists of 17 residues. Here the CDR3 reads CASSLVTVGTVKETQYF. DNA of the CDR3: TGTGCCAGCAGCTTAGTAACAGTTGGGACGGTAAAAGAGACCCAGTACTTC. Supplemented by reference TRBV11-2 and TRBJ2-5, the full variable domain reads EAGVAQSPRYKIIEKRQSVAFWCNPISGHATLYWYQQILGQGPKLLIQFQNNGVVDDSQLPKDRFSAERLKGVDSTLKIQPAKLEDSAVYLCASSLVTVGTVKETQYFGPGTRLLVL.

In DNA form, the CDR3 reads TGTGCCAGCAGTTCCGGGACAGGGGGCGACAATGAGCAGTTCTTC. As protein: CASSSGTGGDNEQFF. The V and J genes are TRBV5-4 and TRBJ2-1; 12 positions match TRBD1. The CDR3 contains 15 residues. Germline lookup yields CDR1 SGHNT and CDR2 YYREEE (reference sequence). Trimming cost V 5 bases and J 5 bases; bases outside gene matches: 5.